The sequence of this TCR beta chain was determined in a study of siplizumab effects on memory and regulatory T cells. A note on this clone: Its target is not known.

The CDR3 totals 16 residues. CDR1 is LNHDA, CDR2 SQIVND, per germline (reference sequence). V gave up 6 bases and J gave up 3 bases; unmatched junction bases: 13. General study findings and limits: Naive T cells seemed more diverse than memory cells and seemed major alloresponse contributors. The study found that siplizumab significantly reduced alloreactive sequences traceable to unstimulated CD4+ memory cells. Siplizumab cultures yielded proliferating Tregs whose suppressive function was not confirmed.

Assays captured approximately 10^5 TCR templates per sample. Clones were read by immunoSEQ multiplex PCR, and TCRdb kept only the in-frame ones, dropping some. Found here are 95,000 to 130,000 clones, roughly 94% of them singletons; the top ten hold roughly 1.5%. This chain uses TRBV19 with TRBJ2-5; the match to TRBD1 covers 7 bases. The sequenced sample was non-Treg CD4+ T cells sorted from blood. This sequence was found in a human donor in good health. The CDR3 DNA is TGTGCCAGTAGCCTAATAGGGGCCGGGACAGAAGAGACCCAGTACTTC. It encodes CASSLIGAGTEETQYF.